The 32 T cell receptor beta chains in this list originate from one sample, sequenced in a study of CD8 T cells in Susac syndrome. The authors reverse transcribed about 0.5 to 1 ug RNA with random hexamers. TCRdb analysed the immunoSEQ multiplex PCR reads with MiXCR anew, one entry per CDR3 protein. The table lists 100,000 to 150,000 distinct CDR3 sequences, around 95% of them singletons. The specimen was CD4+ T cells from PBMCs. Receptors were obtained from a human donor in good health.

This chain joins TRBV5-6 and TRBJ1-2; D call uncertain. The germline V and J ends were trimmed by 0 bases and 2 bases, with 5 bases remaining between them. The CDR3 runs 13 residues. Per the germline V gene, CDR1 is SGHDT and CDR2 is YYEEEE. The DNA of the CDR3 is TGTGCCAGCAGCTTGGGTGTCAACTATGGCTACACCTTC. Translating gives CASSLGVNYGYTF.

The chain combines TRBV6-1 with TRBJ2-5; tentative D call: TRBD1 (5 bases). The CDR3 is 13 amino acids. V lost 5 bases and J lost 1, with 8 bases in between. Germline V gene lookup returns CDR1 MNHNS and CDR2 SASEGT. The CDR3 is CASSRQIQETQYF. The DNA for the CDR3 is TGTGCCAGCAGTCGACAGATCCAAGAGACCCAGTACTTC.

This chain links TRBV10-3 with TRBJ2-1; 7 bases fit TRBD1. With 5 bases clipped from V and 0 bases from J, the junction kept 7 bases outside the gene matches. This CDR3 is 16 amino acids long. Germline assignment: CDR1 ENHRY and CDR2 SYGVKD. CDR3 nucleotides: TGTGCCATCAGTCCAGCAGGGGGTAACTCCTACAATGAGCAGTTCTTC. Translated, it gives CAISPAGGNSYNEQFF.

The chain recombines TRBV7-9 with TRBJ1-2; no clear D gene. V dropped 5 bases and J dropped 2 bases, with 9 bases sitting between them. This CDR3 has 13 residues. Germline V CDR1 and CDR2: SEHNR, FQNEAQ (reference sequence). The chain's CDR3 is CASSVDLNYGYTF. The CDR3 DNA reads TGTGCCAGCAGCGTGGACCTAAACTATGGCTACACCTTC.

The chain recombines TRBV20-1 with TRBJ2-7; D call uncertain. The V end lost 3 bases, the J end lost 6 bases, and 6 bases lay between the germline ends. Germline CDR1 and CDR2: DFQATT and SNEGSKA (reference sequence). This CDR3 is built from 10 residues. The CDR3 nucleotides read TGCAGTGCTAGTGGCTCCGAGCAGTACTTC. This sequence encodes CSASGSEQYF.

The rearrangement links TRBV2 to TRBJ1-1, with D unclear. V dropped 6 bases and J dropped 3 bases, with 20 bases sitting between them. Per the germline V gene, CDR1 is SNHLY and CDR2 is FYNNEI. The CDR3 is 16 amino acids. CDR3 sequence (DNA): TGTGCCAGCAGGGGTTCGGTCAGTGACTACTACACTGAAGCTTTCTTT. Translation: CASRGSVSDYYTEAFF.

V usage is TRBV19 and J usage is TRBJ1-2, with 8 bases lining up with TRBD1. This CDR3 comprises 13 residues. The V gene's germline CDR1 is LNHDA and CDR2 SQIVND (reference sequence). Trimming cost V 8 bases and J 1 base; bases outside gene matches: 3. The CDR3 DNA sequence: TGTGCCAGTGTGGACAGGGTTAACTATGGCTACACCTTC. Protein: CASVDRVNYGYTF.

The V gene is TRBV20-1, the J gene TRBJ1-5; no clear D gene. Between the trimmed V and J ends, which lost 5 bases and 7 bases, there was a span of 15 bases. The CDR3 sequence is 13 residues long. Per germline, CDR1 DFQATT and CDR2 SNEGSKA (reference sequence). CDR3 sequence reads: CSARGEGNQPQHF. The CDR3, as DNA: TGCAGTGCTCGCGGGGAGGGAAACCAGCCCCAGCATTTT.

CDR3 sequence: CASSSGWGTQYF. CDR3 coding DNA: TGTGCCAGCAGCTCAGGCTGGGGGACCCAGTACTTC. The chain employs TRBV7-2 and TRBJ2-5; D ambiguous. The CDR3 totals 12 residues. V lost 4 bases and J lost 7, with 10 bases in between. Germline CDR1 reads SGHTA; CDR2 reads FQGNSA.

The chain carries TRBV18 and TRBJ2-7; no clear D gene. The V gene lost 3 bases and the J gene lost 2 bases, with 11 bases spanning the gap. Per the germline V gene, CDR1 is KGHSH and CDR2 is LQKENI. There are 14 residues in the CDR3. Here the CDR3 reads CASSPVPDTYEQYF. The CDR3 nucleotides read TGTGCCAGCTCACCGGTCCCCGATACCTACGAGCAGTACTTC.

DNA of the CDR3: TGCAGTGCTAGAGACCGTAACCAGAATCAGCCCCAGCATTTT. Amino acids: CSARDRNQNQPQHF. The chain has TRBV20-1 and TRBJ1-5, with D unclear. The CDR3 length is 14 residues. The ends were cut back, 0 bases at V and 4 bases at J, with 10 bases in the middle. Germline V gene lookup returns CDR1 DFQATT and CDR2 SNEGSKA (reference sequence).

A single count supports this clonotype. The CDR3 sequence: CASSRGVYYGYTF. CDR3 bases: TGCGCCAGCAGTCGGGGGGTATATTATGGCTACACCTTC. The rearrangement links TRBV23-1 to TRBJ1-2, with a weak D call TRBD1 (5 bases). TRBV23-1 is designated an ORF whose function remains uncertain. The length of the CDR3 is 13 residues. Trimming left V 4 bases short and J 5 bases short, with 11 bases between.

V gene TRBV15 combines with J gene TRBJ1-5; 10 bases line up with TRBD1. CDR1 LNHNV and CDR2 YYDKDF come from the germline V gene (reference sequence). This CDR3 region has 17 residues. With V trimmed by 0 bases and J by 6 bases, 8 bases remained unmatched. The CDR3 reads CATSRDWGQGYGQPQHF. CDR3 nucleotides: TGTGCCACCAGCAGAGACTGGGGACAGGGGTATGGTCAGCCCCAGCATTTT.

V and J are TRBV7-2 and TRBJ2-7; TRBD1 or TRBD2 may be the D gene (7 bases each). In germline, CDR1 is SGHTA, CDR2 FQGNSA. The CDR3 consists of 15 residues. V gave up 5 bases and J gave up 1 base, with 15 bases separating them. CDR3 DNA: TGTGCCAGCAGCCAGGGGGGGTACGGTTCCTACGAGCAGTACTTC. Translated: CASSQGGYGSYEQYF.

CDR3 protein: CSVALPGAFTEAFF. DNA for the CDR3: TGCAGCGTTGCCCTGCCGGGGGCATTCACTGAAGCTTTCTTT. J is TRBJ1-1 and V is TRBV29-1; weak D call: TRBD1 (6 bases). The V gene's germline CDR1 is SQVTM and CDR2 ANQGSEA. Trimming stripped 4 bases from V and 4 bases from J, with 16 bases between. The CDR3 length is 14 residues.

The chain carries TRBV5-6 and TRBJ1-2, with D possibly matching TRBD1 (5 bases). Germline assignment: CDR1 SGHDT and CDR2 YYEEEE. The CDR3 consists of 13 residues. V lost 1 base and J 4 bases, leaving 8 bases between the germline ends. CDR3 coding DNA: TGTGCCAGCAGCTTGAGGGGTCCCTATGGCTACACCTTC. Translating gives CASSLRGPYGYTF.

In DNA form, the CDR3 reads TGTGCCAGCAGCTTATGGGGCCTGAACACTGAAGCTTTCTTT. Its protein is CASSLWGLNTEAFF. This chain links TRBV7-2 with TRBJ1-1; a weak D match, TRBD1 (5 bases). Trimming took 2 bases from V and 0 from J, leaving 7 bases between them. CDR1 SGHTA and CDR2 FQGNSA come from the germline V gene. The length of the CDR3 is 14 residues. Full variable domain (rest looked up from reference TRBV7-2 and TRBJ1-1): GAGVSQSPSNKVTEKGKDVELRCDPISGHTALYWYRQSLGQGLEFLIYFQGNSAPDKSGLPSDRFSAERTGGSVSTLTIQRTQQEDSAVYLCASSLWGLNTEAFFGQGTRLTVV.

The rearrangement uses TRBV5-4 and TRBJ2-5; D possibly corresponds to TRBD2 (5 bases). Trimming took off 4 bases at V and 9 bases at J, with 16 bases between the two ends. The CDR3 is made up of 13 amino acids. Germline-derived CDR1 and CDR2 are SGHNT and YYREEE (reference sequence). CDR3 protein: CASSTNRGQAQYF. The CDR3 region has the DNA TGTGCCAGCAGCACGAACCGGGGTCAGGCCCAGTACTTC.

The V call is TRBV29-1, the J call TRBJ1-2, with 8 nucleotides matching TRBD1. The junction had 5 bases not matched to a gene; V was cut back by 4 bases and J by 4 bases. The CDR3 length is 13 residues. The germline V gene has CDR1 SQVTM and CDR2 ANQGSEA. The CDR3 spells CSVAGQASYGYTF. The CDR3 DNA sequence: TGCAGCGTTGCGGGACAGGCGTCCTATGGCTACACCTTC. The variable domain in full, completed from reference TRBV29-1 and TRBJ1-2, reads SAVISQKPSRDICQRGTSLTIQCQVDSQVTMMFWYRQQPGQSLTLIATANQGSEATYESGFVIDKFPISRPNLTFSTLTVSNMSPEDSSIYLCSVAGQASYGYTFGSGTRLTVV.

This clonotype occurred once. This chain connects TRBV18 to TRBJ1-1, with D uncertain. V lost 3 bases and J 1 base, leaving 15 bases between the germline ends. Per germline, CDR1 KGHSH and CDR2 LQKENI. This CDR3 contains 16 residues. The CDR3 DNA is TGTGCCAGCTCACCTTCATCTCCCACTACGAACACTGAAGCTTTCTTT. Its translation is CASSPSSPTTNTEAFF.

The chain combines TRBV12-3 or TRBV12-4 with TRBJ2-1; 13 nucleotides align to TRBD2. V dropped 3 bases and J dropped 9; count of bases not matched to a gene: 8. This CDR3 spans 16 amino acids. CDR3 bases: TGTGCCAGCAGTTTGGCCGGGACTAGCGGGAATGGTGAGCAGTTCTTC. It specifies CASSLAGTSGNGEQFF.

The rearrangement joins TRBV27 to TRBJ1-2; 12 bases match TRBD1. Germline V gene lookup returns CDR1 MNHEY and CDR2 SMNVEV (reference sequence). J was trimmed by 7 bases and V by 6 bases; bases with no gene match: 6. The CDR3 has 14 amino acids. The CDR3 sequence is CASSRDRGRGGYTF. The CDR3 nucleotides read TGTGCCAGCAGCCGGGACAGGGGGCGAGGTGGCTACACCTTC.

The genes are TRBV30 and TRBJ1-2; the D gene is possibly TRBD1 (6 bases). Per the germline V gene, CDR1 is GTSNPN and CDR2 is SVGIG (reference sequence). CDR3 length: 13 residues. V gave up 6 bases and J gave up 4 bases, with 15 bases separating them. CDR3 in DNA: TGTGCCTGTCCGGGACACCAAGCCTATGGCTACACCTTC. It codes for CACPGHQAYGYTF.

V gene TRBV29-1 combines with J gene TRBJ2-5; 8 bases match TRBD2. The V gene end was trimmed by 4 bases and the J gene end by 2 bases; junction bases not matched to a gene: 3. The CDR3 spans 13 residues. Per the germline V gene, CDR1 is SQVTM and CDR2 is ANQGSEA. CDR3 bases: TGCAGCGTTGGGACTAGCTCTCAAGAGACCCAGTACTTC. Amino acid sequence: CSVGTSSQETQYF.

This rearrangement joins TRBV12-3 or TRBV12-4 to TRBJ1-2; 7 nucleotides align to TRBD1. V lost 3 bases to trimming and J lost 7 bases; unmatched junction nucleotides: 8. The CDR3 covers 14 residues. CDR3 amino acids: CASSLARQGAGYTF. The CDR3 DNA reads as TGTGCCAGCAGTTTGGCCCGACAGGGCGCTGGCTACACCTTC.

The V and J genes are TRBV6-2 or TRBV6-3 and TRBJ2-4; D perhaps matches TRBD2 (5 bases). This CDR3 comprises 15 residues. The V end lost 2 bases, the J end lost 2 bases, and 10 bases lay between the germline ends. Germline V gene data show CDR1 as MNHEY and CDR2 as SVGEGT. In DNA form, the CDR3 reads TGTGCCAGCAGTTACAGGGTCGGGACCAAAAACATTCAGTACTTC. Its translation is CASSYRVGTKNIQYF.

The rearrangement joins TRBV5-1 to TRBJ2-1; 9 bases map to TRBD2. The CDR3 extends over 15 amino acids. The junction had 3 bases not matched to a gene; V was cut back by 5 bases and J by 0 bases. Germline CDR1 SGHRS, CDR2 YFSETQ. CDR3 in amino acids: CASRLSGSSYNEQFF. CDR3 DNA sequence: TGCGCCAGCAGACTTAGCGGGAGCTCCTACAATGAGCAGTTCTTC.

This chain connects TRBV30 to TRBJ2-7; TRBD1 is a possible D gene (5 bases). V was trimmed by 3 bases and J by 0 bases, leaving 18 bases between them. The germline CDR1 and CDR2 sequences are GTSNPN and SVGIG (reference sequence). There are 16 residues in the CDR3. The CDR3 protein is CAWSRDRTRSSYEQYF. The CDR3, as DNA: TGTGCCTGGAGCCGAGACAGAACCCGCAGCTCCTACGAGCAGTACTTC.

V and J are TRBV20-1 and TRBJ2-2; TRBD2 agrees at 8 bases. The V gene end was trimmed by 6 bases and the J gene end by 0 bases; junction bases not matched to a gene: 0. The CDR3 consists of 13 residues. The V gene's germline CDR1 is DFQATT and CDR2 SNEGSKA (reference sequence). In nucleotides, the CDR3 is TGCAGTGCGGGACTAGCGAACACCGGGGAGCTGTTTTTT. As protein: CSAGLANTGELFF.

The chain combines TRBV6-2 or TRBV6-3 with TRBJ2-6; D gene ambiguous. This CDR3 contains 15 residues. The germline gives CDR1 MNHEY, CDR2 SVGEGT. Deletions cut 4 bases from V and 0 bases from J, with 7 bases between. The CDR3 protein is CASSWTLSGANVLTF. In DNA, the CDR3 is TGTGCCAGCAGTTGGACCCTCTCTGGGGCCAACGTCCTGACTTTC.

The chain links TRBV9 to TRBJ2-1; 10 bases line up with TRBD2. The CDR3 sequence is 16 residues long. V lost 0 bases to trimming and J lost 6 bases; unmatched junction nucleotides: 6. Germline V gives CDR1 SGDLS, CDR2 YYNGEE. The CDR3 bases are TGTGCCAGCAGCGTAGTCGCTAGCGGGGGACCCAATGAGCAGTTCTTC. Amino acid sequence: CASSVVASGGPNEQFF.

The J gene is TRBJ2-7, the V gene TRBV7-6, with D perhaps being TRBD1 or TRBD2 (6 bases each). The CDR3 covers 15 residues. V was cut by 0 bases and J by 3 bases, with 12 bases left in between. Germline CDR1 is SGHVS and CDR2 is FNYEAQ. The CDR3 DNA reads TGTGCCAGCAGCTTAGCAGAGAGGGGGGACTACGAGCAGTACTTC. Amino acids: CASSLAERGDYEQYF.